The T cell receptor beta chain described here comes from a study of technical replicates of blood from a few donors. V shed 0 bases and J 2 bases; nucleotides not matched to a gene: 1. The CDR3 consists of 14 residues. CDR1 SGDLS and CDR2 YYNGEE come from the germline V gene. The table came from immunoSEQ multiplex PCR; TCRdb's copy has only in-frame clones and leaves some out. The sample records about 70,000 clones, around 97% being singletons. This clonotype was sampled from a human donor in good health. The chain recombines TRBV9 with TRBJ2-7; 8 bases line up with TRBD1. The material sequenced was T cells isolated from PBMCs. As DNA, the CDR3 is TGTGCCAGCAGCGTAGAGGACAGGGCCTACGAGCAGTACTTC. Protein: CASSVEDRAYEQYF.